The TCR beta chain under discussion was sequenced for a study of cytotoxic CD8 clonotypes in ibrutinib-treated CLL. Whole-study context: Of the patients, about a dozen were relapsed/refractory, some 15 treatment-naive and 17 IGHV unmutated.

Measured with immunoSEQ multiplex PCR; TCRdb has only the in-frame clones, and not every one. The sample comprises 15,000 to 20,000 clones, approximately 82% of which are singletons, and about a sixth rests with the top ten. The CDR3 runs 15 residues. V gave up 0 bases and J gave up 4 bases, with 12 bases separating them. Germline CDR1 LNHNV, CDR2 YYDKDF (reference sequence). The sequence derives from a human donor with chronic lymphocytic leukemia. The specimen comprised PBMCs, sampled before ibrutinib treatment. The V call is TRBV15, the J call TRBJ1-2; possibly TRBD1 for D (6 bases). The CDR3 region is CATSRDTQGTYGYTF. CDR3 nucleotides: TGTGCCACCAGCAGAGATACACAGGGAACCTATGGCTACACCTTC.